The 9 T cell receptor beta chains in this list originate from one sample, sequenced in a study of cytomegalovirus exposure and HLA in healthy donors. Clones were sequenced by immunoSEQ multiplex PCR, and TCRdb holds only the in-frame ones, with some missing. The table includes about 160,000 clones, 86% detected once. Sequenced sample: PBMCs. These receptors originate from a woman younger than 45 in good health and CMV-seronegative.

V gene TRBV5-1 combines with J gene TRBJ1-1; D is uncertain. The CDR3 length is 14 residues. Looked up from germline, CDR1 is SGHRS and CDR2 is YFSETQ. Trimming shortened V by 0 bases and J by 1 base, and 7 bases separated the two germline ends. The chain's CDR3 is CASSLEPRNTEAFF. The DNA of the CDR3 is TGCGCCAGCAGCTTGGAACCGAGGAACACTGAAGCTTTCTTT.

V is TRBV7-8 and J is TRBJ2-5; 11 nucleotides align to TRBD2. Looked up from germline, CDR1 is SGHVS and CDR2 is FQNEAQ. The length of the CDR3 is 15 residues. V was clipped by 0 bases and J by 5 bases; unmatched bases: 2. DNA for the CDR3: TGTGCCAGCAGCTTAGCTCTAGCGGGGGGCGAGACCCAGTACTTC. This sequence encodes CASSLALAGGETQYF.

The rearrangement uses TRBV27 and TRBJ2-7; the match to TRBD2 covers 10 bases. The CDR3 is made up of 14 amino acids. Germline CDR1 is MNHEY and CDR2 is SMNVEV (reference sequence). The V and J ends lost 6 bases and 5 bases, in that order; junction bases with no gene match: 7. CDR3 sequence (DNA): TGTGCCAGCAGGGGTAGCGGGGGGCGGCACGAGCAGTACTTC. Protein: CASRGSGGRHEQYF.

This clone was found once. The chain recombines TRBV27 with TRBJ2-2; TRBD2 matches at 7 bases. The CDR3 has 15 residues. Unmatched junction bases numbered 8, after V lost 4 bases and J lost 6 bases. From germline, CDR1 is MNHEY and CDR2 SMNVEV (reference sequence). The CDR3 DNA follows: TGTGCCAGCAGTTACGGCGGGAGAAGAGCCGGGGAGCTGTTTTTT. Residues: CASSYGGRRAGELFF.

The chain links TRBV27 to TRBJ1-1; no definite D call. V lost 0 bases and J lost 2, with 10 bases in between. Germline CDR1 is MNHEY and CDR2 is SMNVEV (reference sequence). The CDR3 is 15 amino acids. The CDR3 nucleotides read TGTGCCAGCAGTTTATCGTCAGTAGGTAACACTGAAGCTTTCTTT. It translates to CASSLSSVGNTEAFF.

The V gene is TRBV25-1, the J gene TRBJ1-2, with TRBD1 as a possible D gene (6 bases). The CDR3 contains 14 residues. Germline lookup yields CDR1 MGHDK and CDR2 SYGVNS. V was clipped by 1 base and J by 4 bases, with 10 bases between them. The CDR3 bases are TGTGCCAGCAGTGAATTTGGGGGCGCCTATGGCTACACCTTC. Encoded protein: CASSEFGGAYGYTF.

Here the CDR3 DNA reads TGCGCCAGCAGCAGGGGAGAGGAGTACGAGCAGTACTTC. It specifies CASSRGEEYEQYF. The gene calls are TRBV4-1 and TRBJ2-7; the D call may be TRBD1 or TRBD2 (5 bases each). V lost 5 bases, J lost 4 bases, and 12 bases lay in between. Germline assignment: CDR1 MGHRA and CDR2 YSYEKL. CDR3 length: 13 residues.

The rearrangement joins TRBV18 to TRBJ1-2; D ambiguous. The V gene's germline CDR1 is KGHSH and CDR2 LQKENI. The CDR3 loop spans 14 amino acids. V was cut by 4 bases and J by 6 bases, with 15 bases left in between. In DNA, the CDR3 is TGTGCCAGCTCACTAGACATCTGGCAGGATGGCTACACCTTC. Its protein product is CASSLDIWQDGYTF.

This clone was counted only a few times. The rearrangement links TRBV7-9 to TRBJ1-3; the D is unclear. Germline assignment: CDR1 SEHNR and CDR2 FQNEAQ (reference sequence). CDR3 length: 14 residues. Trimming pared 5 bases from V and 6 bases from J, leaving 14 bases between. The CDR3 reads CASSQRLEENTIYF. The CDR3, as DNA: TGTGCCAGCAGCCAAAGGCTGGAGGAAAACACCATATATTTT.